The entry that follows covers one T cell receptor beta chain sequence. This clone's antigen is unknown. Qualities for individual bases were not recorded, and no much larger clone is one base off. In the first month after transplant, blood samples were collected up to 4 times, and after that at least monthly when available. This sample is part of a study of graft-versus-host responses after intestinal transplantation (dated by TCRdb to about 2021). Context from the whole study: Multivisceral, liver-intestinal, or isolated intestinal transplants were received by the recipients. All recipients received anti-thymocyte globulin induction followed by maintenance tacrolimus and steroids for around three years. Bulk TCR-beta CDR3 sequencing was used to track graft-versus-host and host-versus-graft alloreactive T cell clones in the graft, circulation and bone marrow after intestinal transplantation. To identify alloreactive clones, pre-transplant mixed lymphocyte reaction products were sequenced and compared with unstimulated pre-transplant donor and recipient T cells. Of the roughly 24 intestinal transplant recipients enrolled in the cohort, one of whom was a retransplant, a few patients without pretransplant specimens were excluded. Donor T cell macrochimerism was defined as a peak of at least 4% donor T cells among recipient peripheral blood mononuclear cells. Samples from a few later patients were sequenced in-house on an Illumina MiSeq with MiXCR processing rather than by the commercial service.

V is pared back by 4 bases and J by 6 bases, with 10 bases lying between the germline termini. The germline V gene specifies SGHTA as CDR1 and FQGNSA as CDR2. The CDR3, from cysteine to phenylalanine, totals 12 residues. The only DNA kept is the CDR3, 36 bases in frame from the first base. Receptor amplification or capture employed the immunoSEQ multiplex PCR assay. Adaptive Biotechnologies carried out high-throughput TCR-beta CDR3 sequencing of genomic DNA for most patients. The study's processing was this. TCR sequencing data for some 17 patients were retrieved from Adaptive's ImmunoSEQ software; a few other patients were processed with MiXCR and VDJtools. CDR3 nucleotide sequences shared between donor and recipient were removed because the origin of such sequences could not be assigned. To be classed as alloreactive, a clone needed at least 2-fold expansion over unstimulated cells and a minimum CFSE-low frequency of 0.002% (template counts) or 0.001% (read counts). Mappable clones were those detected in sequenced pre-transplant spleen, lymph node, or MLR CFSE-low populations of the donor or recipient. Cumulative frequency of alloreactive clones was calculated as a percentage of all sequences weighted by copy number. The table was pulled from immuneACCESS by TCRdb, which kept in-frame rearrangements only. Such tables lose some clones; where checked, under half of the loss comes from unresolved V genes, and the rest has no known cause. V, J and clone size are those of that table, while D and trimming were read from the DNA. The sample table holds over 45,000 clones, of which about 93% were seen once. The leading ten clones occupy roughly 6% of the sample.

What the research found in general, with its limitations: Peak levels of circulating GvH clones were associated with declines in HvG clones early after transplant. GvH clones turned up in recipient bone marrow, with some appearing earlier in ileal mucosa or blood, a pattern consistent with an intestinal mucosal origin. The conclusions were limited by the relatively low number and heterogeneity of the intestinal transplant patients. In patients with donor T cell macrochimerism, the allografts had high GvH to HvG T cell clonal ratios.

Sample: PBMCs, taken about 790 days after a first intestinal transplant, on the day of a second. The chain couples TRBV7-2 to TRBJ2-7; the D gene lacks a confident call. The sequence was collected from a human patient who received an intestinal transplant, so some T cells may come from the graft donor. The DNA sequence reads TGTGCCAGCAGCTCCCCCCCCCTCGAGCAGTACTTC. It encodes CASSSPPLEQYF.